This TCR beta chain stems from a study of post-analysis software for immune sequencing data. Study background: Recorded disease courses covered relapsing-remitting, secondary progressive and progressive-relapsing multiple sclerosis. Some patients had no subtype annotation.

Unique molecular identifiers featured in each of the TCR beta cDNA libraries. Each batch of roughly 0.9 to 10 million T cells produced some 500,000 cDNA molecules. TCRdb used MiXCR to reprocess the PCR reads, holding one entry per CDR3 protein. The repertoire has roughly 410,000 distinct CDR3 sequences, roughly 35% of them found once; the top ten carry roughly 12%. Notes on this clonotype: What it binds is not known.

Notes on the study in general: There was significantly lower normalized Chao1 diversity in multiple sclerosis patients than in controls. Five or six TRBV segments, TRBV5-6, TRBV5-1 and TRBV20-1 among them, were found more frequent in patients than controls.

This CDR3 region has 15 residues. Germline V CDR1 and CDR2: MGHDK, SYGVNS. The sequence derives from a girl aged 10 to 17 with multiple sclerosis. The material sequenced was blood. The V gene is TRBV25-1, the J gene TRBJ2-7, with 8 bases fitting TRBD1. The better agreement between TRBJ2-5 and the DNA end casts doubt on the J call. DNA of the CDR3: TGTGCCAGCAGGGATCCGGGCAGGGGGCTTGAGACCCAGTACTTC. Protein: CASRDPGRGLETQYF.